What follows describes a single T cell receptor (beta chain). This entry belongs to a study of technical replicates of blood from four donors. The repertoire was sequenced with immunoSEQ multiplex PCR; TCRdb's copy has only in-frame clones and lacks some. The sample has some 80,000 clones, 92% seen once; the top ten hold 0.27%. Trimming shortened V by 7 bases and J by 6 bases, and 18 bases separated the two germline ends. The CDR3 is made up of 15 amino acids. Germline CDR1 SEHNR, CDR2 FQNEAQ (reference sequence). The sequenced material came from T cells isolated from PBMCs. The sequence was collected from a human donor in good health. The V call is TRBV7-9, the J call TRBJ2-2, with D possibly matching TRBD2 (5 bases). CDR3 region: CASTGALWRPGELFF. The CDR3 bases are TGTGCCAGCACCGGTGCCTTGTGGAGGCCCGGGGAGCTGTTTTTT.